This entry is about one T cell receptor (beta chain). Its antigen is unidentified. The data belong to a study of T cell responses to AZD1222 COVID-19 vaccine. Using immunoSEQ multiplex PCR, the repertoire was profiled, and TCRdb retains in-frame clones only, with some absent. The sample carries 180,000 or so clones, 90% to 95% recorded once. Study-level findings and limits: In the spike-specific TCR repertoire, nearly half reportedly target unmutated variant regions.

From germline, CDR1 is MNHEY and CDR2 SVGEGT. The CDR3 has 15 amino acids. The V and J ends lost 6 bases and 6 bases respectively, with 18 bases between them. The J gene is TRBJ2-1, the V gene TRBV6-2 or TRBV6-3; no clear D. This receptor was taken from an adult who received the AZD1222 COVID-19 vaccine. The source material was peripheral blood, sampled 28 days after the second AZD1222 dose. The CDR3 DNA follows: TGTGCCAGCAGCCCCCCTGGGGTAGTAACCAATGAGCAGTTCTTC. It is translated as CASSPPGVVTNEQFF.